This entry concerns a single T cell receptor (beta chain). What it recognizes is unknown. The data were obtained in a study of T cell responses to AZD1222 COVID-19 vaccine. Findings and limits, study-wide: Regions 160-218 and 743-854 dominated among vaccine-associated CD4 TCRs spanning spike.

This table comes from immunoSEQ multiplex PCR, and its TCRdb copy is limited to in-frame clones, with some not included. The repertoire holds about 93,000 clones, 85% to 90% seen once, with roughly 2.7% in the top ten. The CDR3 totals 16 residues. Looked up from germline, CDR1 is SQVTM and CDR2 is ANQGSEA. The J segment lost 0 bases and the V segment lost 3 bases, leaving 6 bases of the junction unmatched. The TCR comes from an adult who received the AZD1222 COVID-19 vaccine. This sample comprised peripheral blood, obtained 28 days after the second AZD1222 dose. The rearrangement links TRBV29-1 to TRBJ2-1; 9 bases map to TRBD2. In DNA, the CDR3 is TGCAGCGTTGATGGGCTAGCGGGACCCTCCTACAATGAGCAGTTCTTC. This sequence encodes CSVDGLAGPSYNEQFF.